This entry describes one T cell receptor beta chain. The sample originates from a study of identical twins. Trimming took off 3 bases at V and 2 bases at J, with 9 bases between the two ends. Germline CDR1 and CDR2: SGHRS and YFSETQ. The CDR3 extends over 13 amino acids. A universal primer binding site was introduced by template switching. The final cDNA contained unique molecular identifiers. TCRdb fed the 5' RACE reads into MiXCR, producing one record per CDR3 protein. The table shows about 190,000 distinct CDR3 sequences, with about a sixth occurring only once. The sample also formed part of further work on T cells expressing NK-cell markers. From that report: Out of eight donors sequenced, seven tested HCMV-seropositive and the remaining one seronegative. Questions lingered over whether expanded NKG2C+ T cell clones were HCMV-specific.

The chain links TRBV5-1 to TRBJ2-7; D gene ambiguous. The clonotype was recovered from a woman aged 18-29 years in good health. Input material: CD8+ T cells sorted from blood. The CDR3: CASSSDGPYEQYF. CDR3 nucleotide sequence: TGCGCCAGCAGCTCTGACGGGCCCTACGAGCAGTACTTC.